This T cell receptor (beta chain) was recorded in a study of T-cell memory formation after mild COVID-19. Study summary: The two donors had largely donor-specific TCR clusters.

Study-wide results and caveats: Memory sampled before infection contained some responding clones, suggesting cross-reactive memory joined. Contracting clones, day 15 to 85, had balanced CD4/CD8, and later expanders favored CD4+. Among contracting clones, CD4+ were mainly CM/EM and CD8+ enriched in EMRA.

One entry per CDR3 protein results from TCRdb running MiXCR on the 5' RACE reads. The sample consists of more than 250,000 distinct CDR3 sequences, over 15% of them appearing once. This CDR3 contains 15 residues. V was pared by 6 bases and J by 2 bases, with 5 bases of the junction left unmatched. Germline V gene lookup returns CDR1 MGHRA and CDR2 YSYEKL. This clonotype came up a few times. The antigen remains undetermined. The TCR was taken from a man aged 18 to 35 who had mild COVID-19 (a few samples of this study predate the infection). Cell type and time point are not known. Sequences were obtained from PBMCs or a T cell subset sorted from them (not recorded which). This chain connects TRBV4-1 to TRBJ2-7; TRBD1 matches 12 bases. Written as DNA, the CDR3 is TGCGCCAGCAGAGCCGGGACAGGGGGCACCTACGAGCAGTACTTC. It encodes CASRAGTGGTYEQYF.